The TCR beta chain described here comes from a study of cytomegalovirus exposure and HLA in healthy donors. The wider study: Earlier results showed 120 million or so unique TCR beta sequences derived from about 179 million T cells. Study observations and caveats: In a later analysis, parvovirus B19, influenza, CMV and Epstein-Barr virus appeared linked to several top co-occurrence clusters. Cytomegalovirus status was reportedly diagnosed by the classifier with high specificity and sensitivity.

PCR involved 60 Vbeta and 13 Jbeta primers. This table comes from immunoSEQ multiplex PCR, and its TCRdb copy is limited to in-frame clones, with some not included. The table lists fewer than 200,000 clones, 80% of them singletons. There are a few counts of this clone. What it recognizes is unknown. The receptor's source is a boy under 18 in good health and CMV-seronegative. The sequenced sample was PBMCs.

In DNA, the CDR3 is TGTGCCAGCAGTTCAGACTCCTACGAGCAGTACTTC. Translation gives CASSSDSYEQYF. The V call is TRBV9, the J call TRBJ2-7; D unresolved. Per germline, CDR1 SGDLS and CDR2 YYNGEE. This CDR3 region has 12 residues. Trimming pared 5 bases from V and 0 bases from J, leaving 6 bases between.